This TCR beta chain was observed in a study of blood T cell repertoires in COVID-19 (dated by TCRdb to between 2020 and 2021). With regard to the full study: Collaborator samples came from the United States, Italy and Spain and covered acute and convalescent phases of COVID-19. The prospective study material was composed of cDNA or gDNA derived from T cells, B-cell-depleted T cells, or PBMCs. The dataset comprised deeply sampled blood TCRbeta repertoires from subjects exposed to, actively infected with, or recovered from COVID-19. The repertoires were released in a freely available public database intended as a resource for research on the immune response to SARS-CoV-2. Samples were obtained from the ongoing ImmuneRACE study (first 160 participants) and from about 1,300 subjects provided by 6 global collaborators. The sample metadata nearly always contained a de-identified subject ID, COVID-19 status, age in years and sex. Where available, HLA class I and class II types were obtained from metadata supplied by the sample provider rather than from assay-based typing.

TCRbeta CDR3 regions were amplified from genomic DNA using the immunoSEQ Assay, a bias-controlled multiplex PCR. From the authors' description of their analysis: The number of nucleated cells in each sample was estimated by amplification of reference gene primers within the assay. To quantify the absolute abundance of each unique TCRbeta CDR3 rearrangement, sequence reads were collapsed and filtered. Productive Simpson clonality was computed per sample as the square root of Simpson's diversity index over productive rearrangements. The immuneACCESS repertoire file appears here via TCRdb, limited to in-frame rearrangements. These files lack a portion of the clones; in checked studies, under half of the deficit traces to unresolved V genes, and the cause of the others is not known. V and J calls and clone size are those listed in that table; D and trimming were worked out from the DNA. The sample yields just over 80,000 clones; 81% were counted once. 44% of the sample comes from the top ten.

The collaborating institutions used their own protocols to collect whole blood in K2EDTA tubes. Collaborator samples were shipped for TCRbeta analysis as frozen whole blood, isolated PBMCs, or DNA extracted from either sample type. Broad study findings and their caveats: The amount of clinical and demographic metadata varied by source and participant and was provided uncurated.

This clone was picked up one time. Its antigen specificity is not known. No base qualities exist here, and no much larger clone lies one base off it. This clonotype originated in a man older than 75 with acute or convalescent COVID-19. Input material: peripheral blood.

The CDR3 sequence is CASSNDNSYNEQFF. The DNA sequence is as follows: TGTGCCAGCAGTAACGACAACTCCTACAATGAGCAGTTCTTC. The receptor chain draws on TRBV6-5 and TRBJ2-1; the D gene identity is not certain. Taken from the germline V gene, the CDR1 and CDR2 loops are MNHEY and SVGAGI. Trimming costs V 5 bases and J 0 bases, and their ends lie 8 bases apart. CDR3 length: 14 amino acids, cysteine to phenylalanine. Just CDR3 DNA is preserved here, 42 bases in frame from base 1.